This T cell receptor beta chain was obtained from a study of blood T cell repertoires in COVID-19. Study as a whole: COVID-19 samples collected from the United States, Italy and Spain covered acute and convalescent phases. In each case, the material was cDNA or gDNA derived from T cells, B-cell-depleted T cells, or PBMCs.

Looked up from germline, CDR1 is MRHNA and CDR2 is SNTAGT. The V and J ends lost 9 bases and 7 bases respectively, with 27 bases between them. This CDR3 comprises 16 residues. In the authors' workflow: Estimation of nucleated cell counts relied on the amplification of reference gene primers. Using immunoSEQ multiplex PCR, the repertoire was profiled, and TCRdb retains in-frame clones only, with some absent. V, J and clone size were drawn from that table, and D and trimming were deduced from the DNA. The table includes roughly 34,000 clones, around nine tenths detected once. V usage is TRBV6-4 and J usage is TRBJ1-2; TRBD1 is a possible D gene (6 bases). The receptor was isolated from a woman aged 80 or over with active or convalescent COVID-19. Input material: peripheral blood. CDR3 sequence: CASTKGDHRVVVGYTF. As DNA, the CDR3 is TGTGCCAGTACGAAAGGGGACCACAGGGTGGTGGTTGGCTACACCTTC.